The next 28 T cell receptor beta chains were all read from a single sample in a study of blood T cell repertoires in COVID-19. TCRdb keeps only in-frame clones here, not all; method: immunoSEQ multiplex PCR. The sample contains roughly 200,000 clones, 84% of which appear only once. What was sequenced was PBMCs or T cells enriched from blood (not recorded which). These TCRs come from a woman between 25 and 40 years old who had been exposed to COVID-19.

The chain employs TRBV9 and TRBJ2-3; 12 positions match TRBD2. CDR3 size: 16 residues. V shed 2 bases, J shed 2 bases, and the junction held 3 bases outside the gene matches. Germline V gives CDR1 SGDLS, CDR2 YYNGEE. The CDR3 nucleotides read TGTGCCAGCAGCGTCGGACTAGCGGGGCCCACAGATACGCAGTATTTT. Its translation is CASSVGLAGPTDTQYF.

V and J are TRBV3-1 (or the pseudogene TRBV3-2) and TRBJ2-2; 7 nucleotides line up with TRBD1. V trimming: 6 bases; J trimming: 2 bases; junction bases outside the gene matches: 6. The CDR3 has 15 amino acids. Germline CDR1 and CDR2: LGHDT and YNNKEL (reference sequence). The CDR3 protein is CASSRDRANTGELFF. CDR3 nucleotides: TGTGCCAGCAGTCGGGACAGAGCTAACACCGGGGAGCTGTTTTTT.

The CDR3 reads CASSKDSVTDTQYF. CDR3 coding DNA: TGTGCCAGCTCGAAGGACAGCGTAACTGATACGCAGTATTTT. This rearrangement joins TRBV18 to TRBJ2-3, with D possibly matching TRBD1 (6 bases). The ends were cut back, 6 bases at V and 6 bases at J, with 16 bases in the middle. CDR1 and CDR2 from the germline V gene are KGHSH and LQKENI. The CDR3 contains 14 residues. The full variable domain, its missing parts supplied by reference TRBV18 and TRBJ2-3, is NAGVMQNPRHLVRRRGQEARLRCSPMKGHSHVYWYRQLPEEGLKFMVYLQKENIIDESGMPKERFSAEFPKEGPSILRIQQVVRGDSAAYFCASSKDSVTDTQYFGPGTRLTVL.

The V and J genes are TRBV5-1 and TRBJ1-1, with D perhaps TRBD1 (5 bases). The CDR3 totals 15 residues. V was pared by 4 bases and J by 1 base, with 14 bases between. Germline-derived CDR1 and CDR2 are SGHRS and YFSETQ. For the CDR3, the DNA is TGCGCCAGCAGCGGCCACAGGCCCGGGAACACTGAAGCTTTCTTT. It yields the protein CASSGHRPGNTEAFF.

The V gene is TRBV19, the J gene TRBJ1-2; TRBD1 might be the D (6 bases). Germline V gives CDR1 LNHDA, CDR2 SQIVND (reference sequence). The V and J ends lost 7 bases and 1 base respectively, with 13 bases between them. This CDR3 spans 14 amino acids. Here the CDR3 reads CASTQTGVNYGYTF. CDR3 DNA: TGTGCCAGTACCCAGACAGGAGTTAACTATGGCTACACCTTC.

The genes are TRBV25-1 and TRBJ2-7; 9 nucleotides match TRBD1. CDR3 length: 16 residues. CDR1 MGHDK and CDR2 SYGVNS come from the germline V gene. Trimming cost V 1 base and J 7 bases; bases outside gene matches: 11. CDR3 protein: CASSEFGTGIPGEQYF. The CDR3 bases are TGTGCCAGCAGTGAATTCGGGACAGGGATACCGGGAGAGCAGTACTTC.

This CDR3 reads CASSEAQTEQNYGYTF. The DNA of the CDR3 is TGTGCCAGCAGTGAAGCGCAAACAGAACAAAACTATGGCTACACCTTC. The chain uses TRBV6-1 and TRBJ1-2; D uncertain. Germline CDR1 MNHNS, CDR2 SASEGT. There are 16 residues in the CDR3. V was pared by 0 bases and J by 2 bases, with 13 bases between.

This chain joins TRBV10-2 and TRBJ2-1; possibly TRBD2 for D (6 bases). CDR1 and CDR2 (germline): WSHSY, SAAADI. The CDR3 is 14 residues long. Trimming took 10 bases from V and 6 from J, leaving 19 bases between them. For the CDR3, the DNA is TGCGCCACCTGCGGGGCTAGGTCTACCAATGAGCAGTTCTTC. It translates to CATCGARSTNEQFF.

The V gene is TRBV24-1, the J gene TRBJ2-5; the D gene is possibly TRBD2 (6 bases). The CDR3 has 14 amino acids. The V and J ends lost 5 bases and 3 bases respectively, with 12 bases between them. In germline, CDR1 is KGHDR, CDR2 SFDVKD. CDR3 sequence (DNA): TGTGCCACCAGTGGTGGTCCGGGGGAAGAGACCCAGTACTTC. Its protein product is CATSGGPGEETQYF.

This clone was detected a few times. The chain joins TRBV19 to TRBJ1-1; 10 bases are a match to TRBD1. The germline V gene encodes CDR1 LNHDA and CDR2 SQIVND (reference sequence). The CDR3 sequence is 14 residues long. V dropped 3 bases and J dropped 7; count of bases not matched to a gene: 5. DNA of the CDR3: TGTGCCAGTAGTATGACAGGGGGCGGGATTGAAGCTTTCTTT. This sequence encodes CASSMTGGGIEAFF.

The chain recombines TRBV18 with TRBJ1-1, with D possibly being TRBD1 (6 bases). The CDR3 length is 15 residues. CDR1 and CDR2 (germline): KGHSH, LQKENI. V gave up 2 bases and J gave up 5 bases, with 15 bases separating them. Here the CDR3 reads CASSPNSRGGTEAFF. CDR3 in DNA: TGTGCCAGCTCACCAAATTCCAGGGGTGGGACTGAAGCTTTCTTT.

This clone is a singleton in its sample. This chain connects TRBV9 to TRBJ2-1; the D gene is possibly TRBD2 (5 bases). This CDR3 is built from 15 residues. Trimming removed 0 bases at V and 6 bases at J, with 13 bases between. Per germline, CDR1 SGDLS and CDR2 YYNGEE. The CDR3 sequence: CASSVEPSLANEQFF. The CDR3 DNA follows: TGTGCCAGCAGCGTAGAGCCTAGTCTAGCCAATGAGCAGTTCTTC.

This chain joins TRBV6-2 or TRBV6-3 and TRBJ2-1, with D uncertain. Germline assignment: CDR1 MNHEY and CDR2 SVGEGT. The CDR3 totals 15 residues. Trimming took 5 bases from V and 2 from J, leaving 13 bases between them. The CDR3 region has the DNA TGTGCCAGCAGTCTGGCCCCCCTGACCTACAATGAGCAGTTCTTC. This gives the protein CASSLAPLTYNEQFF.

J is TRBJ1-2 and V is TRBV9, with D uncertain. This CDR3 has 13 residues. Germline V lookup: CDR1 SGDLS, CDR2 YYNGEE. The V gene lost 1 base and the J gene lost 7 bases, with 11 bases spanning the gap. DNA of the CDR3: TGTGCCAGCAGCGTATTCGGGGTCGTTGGCTACACCTTC. It is translated as CASSVFGVVGYTF.

V and J are TRBV9 and TRBJ1-4; D is unresolved. Trimming stripped 4 bases from V and 3 bases from J, with 13 bases between. CDR3 length: 15 residues. Germline CDR1 SGDLS, CDR2 YYNGEE. The CDR3 is CASSPNTVPNEKLFF. The DNA for the CDR3 is TGTGCCAGCAGCCCCAACACCGTGCCTAATGAAAAACTGTTTTTT.

The chain joins TRBV5-8 to TRBJ1-5; a weak D match, TRBD1 (5 bases). Trimming stripped 4 bases from V and 5 bases from J, with 13 bases between. CDR1 and CDR2 (germline): SGHTS, YDEGEE. The CDR3 totals 14 residues. The CDR3 protein is CASSPETVDQPQHF. The CDR3 bases are TGTGCCAGCAGCCCGGAGACAGTCGATCAGCCCCAGCATTTT.

CDR3 DNA: TGTGCCAGCGCTGAAGACGGCTACAATGAGCAGTTCTTC. Amino acid sequence: CASAEDGYNEQFF. This rearrangement joins TRBV2 to TRBJ2-1; D is unclear. The CDR3 covers 13 residues. Trimming removed 8 bases from V and 3 bases from J, with 11 bases in between. Germline CDR1 SNHLY, CDR2 FYNNEI.

The chain employs TRBV19 and TRBJ1-2, with 9 bases lining up with TRBD1. Trimming removed 11 bases from V and 4 bases from J; junction bases left unmatched: 8. This CDR3 has 13 residues. Germline CDR1 is LNHDA and CDR2 is SQIVND (reference sequence). CDR3 sequence: CASTGDRAYGYTF. CDR3 in DNA: TGTGCCTCGACTGGGGACAGGGCCTATGGCTACACCTTC. Full variable domain (missing parts from reference TRBV19 and TRBJ1-2): DGGITQSPKYLFRKEGQNVTLSCEQNLNHDAMYWYRQDPGQGLRLIYYSQIVNDFQKGDIAEGYSVSREKKESFPLTVTSAQKNPTAFYLCASTGDRAYGYTFGSGTRLTVV.

The rearrangement uses TRBV5-1 and TRBJ2-3; TRBD1 aligns across 10 bases. Germline V CDR1 and CDR2: SGHRS, YFSETQ. There are 16 residues in the CDR3. The V gene end was trimmed by 1 base and the J gene end by 1 base; junction bases not matched to a gene: 3. The CDR3 bases are TGCGCCAGCAGCTTGCCCGGGACAGGGGGCACAGATACGCAGTATTTT. It translates to CASSLPGTGGTDTQYF.

The rearrangement links TRBV6-5 to TRBJ1-6; no firm D call. Germline CDR1 MNHEY, CDR2 SVGAGI. Trimming removed 5 bases from V and 4 bases from J, with 12 bases in between. This CDR3 contains 15 residues. The CDR3 here is CASSPDHGYNSPLHF. The CDR3 DNA reads as TGTGCCAGCAGTCCAGACCACGGGTATAATTCACCCCTCCACTTT.

A single count supports this clone. The gene calls are TRBV5-5 and TRBJ1-5, with a possible D match to TRBD1 (5 bases). The germline CDR1 and CDR2 sequences are SGHKS and YYEKEE (reference sequence). The CDR3 contains 16 residues. Trimming shortened V by 0 bases and J by 1 base, and 11 bases separated the two germline ends. CDR3 bases: TGTGCCAGCAGCTTGGGCGGGAGGGGCAGCAATCAGCCCCAGCATTTT. This gives the protein CASSLGGRGSNQPQHF.

The V gene is TRBV7-8, the J gene TRBJ2-2, with D possibly TRBD1 on 5 matching bases. From germline, CDR1 is SGHVS and CDR2 FQNEAQ. V lost 3 bases to trimming and J lost 2 bases, with 10 bases between them. The CDR3 has 15 amino acids. CDR3 residues: CASSFQGDNTGELFF. The CDR3 nucleotides are TGTGCCAGCAGCTTCCAGGGCGACAACACCGGGGAGCTGTTTTTT.

The V call is TRBV19, the J call TRBJ2-5, with D tentatively TRBD1 (6 bases). The germline V gene encodes CDR1 LNHDA and CDR2 SQIVND (reference sequence). V was pared by 5 bases and J by 0 bases, with 10 bases between. The CDR3 spans 14 residues. CDR3 sequence (DNA): TGTGCCAGTAGTCCCGGACAGTACCAAGAGACCCAGTACTTC. Its translation: CASSPGQYQETQYF.

This chain joins TRBV11-2 and TRBJ2-7; perhaps TRBD1 as D (6 bases). Per germline, CDR1 SGHAT and CDR2 FQNNGV. This CDR3 comprises 14 residues. Trimming cost V 5 bases and J 5 bases, with 16 bases left between them. CDR3 nucleotides: TGTGCCAGCAGCCAAACACAGGGTTTCAACGAGCAGTACTTC. The encoded protein is CASSQTQGFNEQYF.

The chain uses TRBV11-1 and TRBJ2-2; TRBD1 is a possible D gene (5 bases). V lost 6 bases and J 4 bases, leaving 12 bases between the germline ends. In germline, CDR1 is SGHAT, CDR2 FQDESV (reference sequence). CDR3 length: 14 amino acids. The CDR3 nucleotides are TGTGCCAGCAGTCGATCAAGGGGCACCGGGGAGCTGTTTTTT. Encoded protein: CASSRSRGTGELFF.

For the CDR3, the DNA is TGTGCCAGCAGCTTAGTGGCTCCGGCCAAAAACATTCAGTACTTC. It yields the protein CASSLVAPAKNIQYF. V is TRBV7-9 and J is TRBJ2-4; no clear D. Germline V gene sequence: CDR1 SEHNR, CDR2 FQNEAQ (reference sequence). The ends were cut back, 1 base at V and 1 base at J, with 8 bases in the middle. The CDR3 runs to 15 residues.

V is TRBV27 and J is TRBJ1-5, with D possibly TRBD1 on 5 matching bases. The CDR3 sequence is 16 residues long. V was trimmed by 2 bases and J by 2 bases, leaving 13 bases between them. Germline V CDR1 and CDR2: MNHEY, SMNVEV (reference sequence). The CDR3 protein is CASSLTGGARNQPQHF. The CDR3 nucleotides read TGTGCCAGCAGTTTAACCGGGGGAGCGCGCAATCAGCCCCAGCATTTT.

The J gene is TRBJ1-1, the V gene TRBV3-1 (or the pseudogene TRBV3-2), with D possibly matching TRBD1 (6 bases). The CDR3 has 18 amino acids. Germline V CDR1 and CDR2: LGHDT, YNNKEL (reference sequence). V lost 0 bases to trimming and J lost 5 bases, with 22 bases between them. The CDR3 here is CASSQDWAGDTRATEAFF. CDR3 bases: TGTGCCAGCAGCCAAGATTGGGCAGGGGATACACGGGCGACTGAAGCTTTCTTT.